This T cell receptor (beta chain) was captured in a study of cytomegalovirus exposure and HLA in healthy donors. Study findings and constraints: A later analysis revealed that TCR association rates differed between HLA loci, peaking at DRB1 and bottoming out at HLA-C. The authors excluded some V segments, including TRBV6-2 and TRBV6-3, as indistinguishable. Accurate HLA-A and HLA-B prediction from TCR beta sequences was reported for most subjects. CMV serostatus was the sole immune exposure information available.

Amplification used 60 Vbeta primers and 13 Jbeta primers. This table comes from immunoSEQ multiplex PCR, and its TCRdb copy is limited to in-frame clones, with some not included. The repertoire table contains 110,000 to 150,000 clones. As for this clone: Its antigen is currently unknown.

The CDR3 is made up of 13 amino acids. Germline lookup yields CDR1 SGHNT and CDR2 YYREEE (reference sequence). The V and J ends lost 4 bases and 14 bases respectively, with 16 bases between them. Material for sequencing was PBMCs. The chain joins TRBV5-4 to TRBJ2-6, with a possible D match to TRBD2 (6 bases). The sequence was obtained from a woman between 18 and 29 years old in good health and CMV-seronegative. This CDR3 reads CASSGTGREFLTF. The CDR3 coding sequence is TGTGCCAGCAGCGGGACGGGCCGGGAGTTCCTGACTTTC.